This entry lists 13 T cell receptor beta chains sequenced from one sample in a study of T cells in Graves' hyperthyroidism and ophthalmopathy. RNA transcripts gave rise to amplified TCR beta CDR3 regions. TCR CDR3 regions were first amplified by RT-PCR with HTBI primers. TCRdb reprocessed the multiplex PCR reads via MiXCR and lists one record per CDR3 protein. The table lists about 360,000 distinct CDR3 sequences, about 12% of them singletons. Source material: blood. Every receptor here comes from a woman between 18 and 30 years old with Graves' hyperthyroidism.

This clonotype was counted a few times. The chain joins TRBV6-1 to TRBJ2-1, with 10 nucleotides matching TRBD2. The junction had 7 bases not matched to a gene; V was cut back by 2 bases and J by 9 bases. The CDR3 extends over 15 amino acids. In germline, CDR1 is MNHNS, CDR2 SASEGT. This CDR3 reads CASSENSGGPPEQFF. In nucleotides, the CDR3 is TGTGCCAGCAGTGAAAATAGCGGGGGGCCGCCTGAGCAGTTCTTC.

This clonotype was seen a handful of times. The chain recombines TRBV11-2 with TRBJ2-1; 12 nucleotides match TRBD2. CDR3 size: 22 residues. J lost 5 bases, V lost 2 bases, and 22 bases had no gene match. Per the germline V gene, CDR1 is SGHAT and CDR2 is FQNNGV. The CDR3 DNA sequence: TGTGCCAGCAGCTTACGTAGCTGGGAGGGATTGGTTACTAGCGGGAGGAACAATGAGCAGTTCTTC. Translation gives CASSLRSWEGLVTSGRNNEQFF.

This clonotype was counted ten times or more. The rearrangement joins TRBV6-1 to TRBJ1-1; D may be TRBD1 (6 bases). Per germline, CDR1 MNHNS and CDR2 SASEGT. The CDR3 totals 15 residues. Trimming removed 4 bases at V and 0 bases at J, with 12 bases between. CDR3 sequence reads: CASSVGGQVNTEAFF. CDR3 nucleotides: TGTGCCAGCAGTGTAGGGGGGCAAGTGAACACTGAAGCTTTCTTT.

The table lists this clonotype with many counts. The CDR3 nucleotides are TGTGCCAGCAGCTTAATGAGGGCCGGGACAGATACGCAGTATTTT. Residues: CASSLMRAGTDTQYF. The genes are TRBV7-3 and TRBJ2-3; D is perhaps TRBD2 (5 bases). This CDR3 comprises 15 residues. Germline values: CDR1 SGHTA, CDR2 FQGTGA. V lost 1 base and J lost 3, with 11 bases in between.

This clonotype showed up many times. J is TRBJ1-1 and V is TRBV28; no clear D gene. There are 13 residues in the CDR3. Trimming pared 2 bases from V and 5 bases from J, leaving 9 bases between. Germline CDR1 MDHEN, CDR2 SYDVKM. CDR3 in amino acids: CASSLGEMTEAFF. The CDR3 DNA reads as TGTGCCAGCAGTTTAGGGGAAATGACTGAAGCTTTCTTT.

This clonotype occurred many times. This chain joins TRBV12-3 or TRBV12-4 and TRBJ2-5; TRBD2 matches 9 bases. Trimming took 1 base from V and 4 from J; bases not matched to a gene: 7. The CDR3 loop spans 16 amino acids. This CDR3 is CASSLGAGGGGETQYF. The CDR3 DNA follows: TGTGCCAGCAGTTTAGGGGCGGGAGGGGGCGGAGAGACCCAGTACTTC.

As for this clonotype: At one end the junction does not follow the germline gene, possibly because of a read error. V usage is TRBV7-2 and J usage is TRBJ2-3, with 10 bases that match TRBD2. The CDR3 spans 16 residues. Germline CDR1 is SGHTA and CDR2 is FQGNSA. The CDR3 DNA sequence: TGTGCCAGCGGCCATTCTGGGCTAGCGGGAGCAGATACGCAGTACTTT. Protein: CASGHSGLAGADTQYF.

This clonotype was counted many times. The chain joins TRBV9 to TRBJ1-1; no clear D. The CDR3 totals 13 residues. The germline V and J ends were trimmed by 0 bases and 3 bases, with 6 bases remaining between them. From germline, CDR1 is SGDLS and CDR2 YYNGEE. The CDR3 region has the DNA TGTGCCAGCAGCGTAGCAGTCCACACTGAAGCTTTCTTT. Translating it yields CASSVAVHTEAFF.

This clonotype showed up many times. This rearrangement joins TRBV27 to TRBJ2-7, with D possibly TRBD2 on 6 matching bases. V lost 4 bases and J lost 2, with 15 bases in between. Germline lookup yields CDR1 MNHEY and CDR2 SMNVEV (reference sequence). The CDR3 contains 15 residues. The CDR3 protein is CASSSGGGGAYEQYF. In nucleotides, the CDR3 is TGTGCCAGCAGTTCCGGCGGAGGAGGGGCCTACGAGCAGTACTTC.

Comments on this clonotype: Given a much more abundant clone one base away, this may be a read error. This chain uses TRBV2 with TRBJ2-4; D may be TRBD1 (6 bases). The CDR3 is 14 amino acids. Germline V CDR1 and CDR2: SNHLY, FYNNEI. The CDR3 coding sequence is TGTGCCAGCAGTGGGGTTAGGGGGAGAAACATTCAGTGCTTC. Translating gives CASSGVRGRNIQCF.

This clonotype was found many times. The chain combines TRBV11-3 with TRBJ2-1; TRBD2 might be the D (7 bases). Per germline, CDR1 SGHNT and CDR2 YENEEA. Trimming cost V 0 bases and J 6 bases, with 21 bases left between them. The CDR3 runs to 18 residues. The DNA of the CDR3 is TGTGCCAGCAGCTTAGATGGTCCCGGGGGCGGGAGAGGCAATGAGCAGTTCTTC. Protein product: CASSLDGPGGGRGNEQFF. Combining the CDR3 with reference TRBV11-3 and TRBJ2-1 gives the whole variable domain EAGVVQSPRYKIIEKKQPVAFWCNPISGHNTLYWYLQNLGQGPELLIRYENEEAVDDSQLPKDRFSAERLKGVDSTLKIQPAELGDSAVYLCASSLDGPGGGRGNEQFFGPGTRLTVL.

In its sample, this clonotype was seen many times. This chain joins TRBV28 and TRBJ2-7; no reliable D call. The ends were cut back, 5 bases at V and 6 bases at J, with 20 bases in the middle. Germline CDR1 reads MDHEN; CDR2 reads SYDVKM. The length of the CDR3 is 15 residues. CDR3 region: CASSPLPGLSAEQYF. CDR3 DNA: TGTGCCAGCAGTCCCCTCCCCGGGTTATCAGCCGAGCAGTACTTC.

The chain uses TRBV7-2 and TRBJ1-1, with D maybe TRBD1 (5 bases). The CDR3 is 15 amino acids. Germline-derived CDR1 and CDR2 are SGHTA and FQGNSA. V was pared by 5 bases and J by 5 bases, with 18 bases between. CDR3 sequence (DNA): TGTGCCAGCAGCCCCCGCCCAGGGACGGGGACTGAAGCTTTCTTT. As protein: CASSPRPGTGTEAFF.